This TCR beta chain was profiled in a study of T cells in Graves' hyperthyroidism and ophthalmopathy. From germline, CDR1 is KGHSH and CDR2 LQKENI. Trimming took 3 bases from V and 6 from J; bases not matched to a gene: 7. The CDR3 sequence is 15 residues long. General study points: By a 13 V-J model, ophthalmopathy was set apart from stable hyperthyroidism.

RNA transcripts were the template for amplifying TCR beta CDR3 regions. The HTBI primer set served for first-round RT-PCR of the TCR CDR3. One entry per CDR3 protein results from TCRdb running MiXCR on the multiplex PCR reads. There are approximately 600,000 distinct CDR3 sequences in the sample; roughly 14% occur only once, and 3.5% to 4.5% lies in the top ten. This clonotype has only a few counts. Its antigen is not known. The chain recombines TRBV18 with TRBJ2-2; 7 positions agree with TRBD2. The TCR was taken from a middle-aged woman with Graves' ophthalmopathy. The sample comprised blood. DNA of the CDR3: TGTGCCAGCTCACCGACCAGCGGGATTCCCGGGGAGCTGTTTTTT. Encoded protein: CASSPTSGIPGELFF.